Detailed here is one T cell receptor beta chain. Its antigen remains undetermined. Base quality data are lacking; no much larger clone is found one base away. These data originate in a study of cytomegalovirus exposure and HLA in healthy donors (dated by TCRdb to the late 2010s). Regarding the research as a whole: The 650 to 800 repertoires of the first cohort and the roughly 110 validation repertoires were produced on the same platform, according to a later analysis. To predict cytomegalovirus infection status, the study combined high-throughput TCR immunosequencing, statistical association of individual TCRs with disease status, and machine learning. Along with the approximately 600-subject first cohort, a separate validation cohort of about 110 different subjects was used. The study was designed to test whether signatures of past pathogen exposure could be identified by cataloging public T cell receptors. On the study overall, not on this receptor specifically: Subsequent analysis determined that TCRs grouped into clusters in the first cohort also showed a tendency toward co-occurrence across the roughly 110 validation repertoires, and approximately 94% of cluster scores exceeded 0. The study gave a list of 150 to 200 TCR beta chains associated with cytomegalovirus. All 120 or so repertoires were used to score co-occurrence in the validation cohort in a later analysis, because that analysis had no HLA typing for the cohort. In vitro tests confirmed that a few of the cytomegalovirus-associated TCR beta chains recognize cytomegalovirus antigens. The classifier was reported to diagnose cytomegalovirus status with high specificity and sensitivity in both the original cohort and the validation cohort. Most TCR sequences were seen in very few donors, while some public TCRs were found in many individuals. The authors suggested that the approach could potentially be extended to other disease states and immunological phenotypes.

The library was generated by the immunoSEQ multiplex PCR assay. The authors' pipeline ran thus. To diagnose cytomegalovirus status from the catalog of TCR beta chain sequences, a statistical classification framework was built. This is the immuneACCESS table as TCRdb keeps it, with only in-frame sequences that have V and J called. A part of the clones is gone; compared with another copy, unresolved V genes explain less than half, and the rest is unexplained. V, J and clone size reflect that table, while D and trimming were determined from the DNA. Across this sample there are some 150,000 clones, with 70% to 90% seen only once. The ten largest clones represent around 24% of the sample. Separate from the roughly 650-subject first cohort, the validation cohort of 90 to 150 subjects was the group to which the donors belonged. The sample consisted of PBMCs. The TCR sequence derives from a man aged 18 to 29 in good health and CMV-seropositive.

The bases read TGCGCCAGCAGCCAAGATATCCAGGGATTAGCCTACGAGCAGTACTTC. It is translated as CASSQDIQGLAYEQYF. The chain joins TRBV4-3 to TRBJ2-7, with a weak D call of TRBD1 (5 bases match). Including cysteine and phenylalanine, the CDR3 has 16 amino acids. Left in the record is the CDR3 DNA by itself, 48 bases read in frame from the first base. V drops 0 bases and J drops 2 bases, leaving 14 bases in between. The germline V gene sets CDR1 to LGHNA and CDR2 to YSLEER.